This entry describes one T cell receptor (beta chain). Its antigen is currently unknown. The data are from a study of T-cell memory formation after mild COVID-19. About the study: Clusters were largely donor specific. Study-level findings and limits: From day 15 to 85, contracting clones were balanced between CD4 and CD8, whereas later expanders leaned toward CD4+.

The CDR3 spans 13 residues. Trimming took 6 bases from V and 5 from J, leaving 15 bases between them. Per the germline V gene, CDR1 is SGHRS and CDR2 is YFSETQ. Constant-segment primers served in 5'RACE that generated TCR alpha and TCR beta cDNA libraries bearing sample barcodes and UMIs. Via MiXCR, TCRdb re-called the 5' RACE reads, giving one row per CDR3 protein. The table lists 250,000 to 350,000 distinct CDR3 sequences, around 15% of them singletons. This receptor was taken from a man aged 18 to 30 who had mild COVID-19 (a few samples of this study predate the infection). Cell type and time point are not known. The sample taken for sequencing was PBMCs or a T cell subset sorted from them (not recorded which). The chain employs TRBV5-1 and TRBJ2-7; D gene uncertain. CDR3 DNA sequence: TGCGCCAGCACTGAACCCCACCGGAACGAGCAGTACTTC. Protein product: CASTEPHRNEQYF. Complete variable domain (other parts from reference TRBV5-1 and TRBJ2-7): KAGVTQTPRYLIKTRGQQVTLSCSPISGHRSVSWYQQTPGQGLQFLFEYFSETQRNKGNFPGRFSGRQFSNSRSEMNVSTLELGDSALYLCASTEPHRNEQYFGPGTRLTVT.